This entry describes one T cell receptor (beta chain). As handled by the study authors: Using reference gene primer amplification, nucleated cell counts were estimated. The assay was immunoSEQ multiplex PCR, and TCRdb's table has in-frame clones only and misses some. V, J and clone size derive from that table, while D and trimming were established from the DNA sequence. The sample shows roughly 300,000 clones, about 89% of them seen only once. V trimming: 5 bases; J trimming: 6 bases; junction bases outside the gene matches: 11. The CDR3 has 16 amino acids. Per the germline V gene, CDR1 is MNHEY and CDR2 is SVGEGT. The record originates from a study of blood T cell repertoires in COVID-19. About the study: Italy, Spain and the United States were the sources of the convalescent and acute COVID-19 samples. PBMCs, B-cell-depleted T cells, or T cells were the source of the cDNA or gDNA that made up the material.

The rearrangement joins TRBV6-2 or TRBV6-3 to TRBJ1-4; 8 bases are shared with TRBD1. Sequencing was done on a sample of peripheral blood. This receptor was obtained from a woman aged 45 to 65 who had recovered from COVID-19. CDR3 sequence (DNA): TGTGCCAGCAGTCGCCCAGGGGGCGCGGGGGATGAAAAACTGTTTTTT. Protein product: CASSRPGGAGDEKLFF.